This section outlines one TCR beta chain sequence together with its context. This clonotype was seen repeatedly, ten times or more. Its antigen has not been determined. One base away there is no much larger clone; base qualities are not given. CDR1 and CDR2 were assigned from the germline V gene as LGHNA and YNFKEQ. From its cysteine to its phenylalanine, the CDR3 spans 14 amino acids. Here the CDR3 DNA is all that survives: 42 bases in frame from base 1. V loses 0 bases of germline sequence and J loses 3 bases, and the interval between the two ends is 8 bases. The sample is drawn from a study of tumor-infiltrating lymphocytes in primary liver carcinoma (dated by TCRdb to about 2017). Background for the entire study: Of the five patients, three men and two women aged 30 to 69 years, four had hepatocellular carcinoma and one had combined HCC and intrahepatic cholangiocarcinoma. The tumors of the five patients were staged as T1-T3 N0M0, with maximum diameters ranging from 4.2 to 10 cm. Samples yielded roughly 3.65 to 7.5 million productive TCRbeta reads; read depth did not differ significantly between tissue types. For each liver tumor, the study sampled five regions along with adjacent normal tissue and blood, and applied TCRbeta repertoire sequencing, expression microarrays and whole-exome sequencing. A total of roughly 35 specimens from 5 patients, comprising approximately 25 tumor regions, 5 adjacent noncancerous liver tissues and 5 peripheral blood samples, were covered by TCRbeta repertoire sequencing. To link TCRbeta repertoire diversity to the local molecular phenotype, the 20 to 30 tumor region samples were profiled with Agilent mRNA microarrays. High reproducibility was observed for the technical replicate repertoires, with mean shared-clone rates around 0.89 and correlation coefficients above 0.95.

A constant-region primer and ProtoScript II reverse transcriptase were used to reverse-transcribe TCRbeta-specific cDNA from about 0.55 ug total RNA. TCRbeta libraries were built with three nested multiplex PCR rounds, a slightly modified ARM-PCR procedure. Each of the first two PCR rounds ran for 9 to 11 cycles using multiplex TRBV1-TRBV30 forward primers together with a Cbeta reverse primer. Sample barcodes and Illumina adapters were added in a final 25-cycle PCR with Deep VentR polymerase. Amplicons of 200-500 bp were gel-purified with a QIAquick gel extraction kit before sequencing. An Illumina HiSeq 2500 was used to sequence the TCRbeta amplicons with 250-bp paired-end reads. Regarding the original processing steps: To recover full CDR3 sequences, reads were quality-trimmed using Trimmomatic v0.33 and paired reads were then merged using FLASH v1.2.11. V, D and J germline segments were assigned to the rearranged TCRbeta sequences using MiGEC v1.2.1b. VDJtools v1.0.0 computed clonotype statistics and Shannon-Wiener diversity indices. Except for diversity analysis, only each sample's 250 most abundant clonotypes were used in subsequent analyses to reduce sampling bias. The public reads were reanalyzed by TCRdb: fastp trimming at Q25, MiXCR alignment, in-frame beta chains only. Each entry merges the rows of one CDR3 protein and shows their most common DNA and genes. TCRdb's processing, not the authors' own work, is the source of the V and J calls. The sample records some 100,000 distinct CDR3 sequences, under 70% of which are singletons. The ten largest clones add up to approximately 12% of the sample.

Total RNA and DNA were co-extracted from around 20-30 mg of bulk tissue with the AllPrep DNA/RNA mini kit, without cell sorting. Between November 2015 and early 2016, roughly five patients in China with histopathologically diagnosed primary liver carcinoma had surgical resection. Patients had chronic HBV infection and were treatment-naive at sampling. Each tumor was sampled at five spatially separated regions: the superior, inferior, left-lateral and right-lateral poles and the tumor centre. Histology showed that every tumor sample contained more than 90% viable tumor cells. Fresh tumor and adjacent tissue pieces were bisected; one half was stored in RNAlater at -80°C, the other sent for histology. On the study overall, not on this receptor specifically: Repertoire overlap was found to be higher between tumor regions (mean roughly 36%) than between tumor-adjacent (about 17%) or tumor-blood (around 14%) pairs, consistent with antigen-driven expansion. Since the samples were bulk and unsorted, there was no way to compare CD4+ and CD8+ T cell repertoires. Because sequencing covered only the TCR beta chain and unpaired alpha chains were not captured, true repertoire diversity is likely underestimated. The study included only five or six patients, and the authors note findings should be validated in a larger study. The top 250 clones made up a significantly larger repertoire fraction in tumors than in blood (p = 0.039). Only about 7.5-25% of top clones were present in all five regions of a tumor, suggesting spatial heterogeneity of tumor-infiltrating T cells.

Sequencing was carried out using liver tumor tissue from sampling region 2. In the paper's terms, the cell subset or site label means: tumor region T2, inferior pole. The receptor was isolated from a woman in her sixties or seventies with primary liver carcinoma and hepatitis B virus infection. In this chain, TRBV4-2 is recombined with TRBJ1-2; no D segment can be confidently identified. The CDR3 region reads CASSQEGYYYGYTF. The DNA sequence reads TGTGCCAGCAGCCAAGAGGGATATTACTATGGCTACACCTTC.